Presented here are 20 T cell receptor beta chains from one specimen sequenced in a study of blood T cell repertoires in COVID-19. Libraries were prepared by immunoSEQ multiplex PCR; TCRdb keeps only in-frame clonotypes and omits some of them. The sample lists approximately 150,000 clones, over 75% occurring once. The sequenced material came from peripheral blood. These receptors came from a man in his sixties with active or convalescent COVID-19.

The CDR3 DNA reads as TGTGCCAGCAGCGTTGTACAGGGGAGGTCAGATACGCAGTATTTT. Its translation is CASSVVQGRSDTQYF. The chain is built from TRBV9 and TRBJ2-3; D might be TRBD1 (7 bases). Trimming left V 2 bases short and J 4 bases short, with 14 bases between. CDR3 size: 15 residues. The germline V gene has CDR1 SGDLS and CDR2 YYNGEE.

The rearrangement uses TRBV6-6 and TRBJ2-3; perhaps TRBD2 as D (7 bases). V was clipped by 5 bases and J by 4 bases, with 28 bases between them. CDR1 and CDR2 (germline): MNHNY, SVGAGI (reference sequence). The CDR3 runs 19 residues. The CDR3 loop reads CASSPPPYREGLHADTQYF. In nucleotides, the CDR3 is TGTGCCAGCAGTCCTCCGCCTTACAGGGAGGGTCTACACGCAGATACGCAGTATTTT.

Here the CDR3 DNA reads TGTGCCAGCTCACCCTTACCACGTTCGCGGGGCTCTGGAAACACCATATATTTT. Translation gives CASSPLPRSRGSGNTIYF. The gene calls are TRBV18 and TRBJ1-3; D gene unclear. V lost 3 bases and J 0 bases, leaving 18 bases between the germline ends. This CDR3 is built from 18 residues. Germline loops: CDR1 KGHSH, CDR2 LQKENI.

This clone came up once. The chain recombines TRBV25-1 with TRBJ2-3, with 8 bases fitting TRBD1. V shed 6 bases, J shed 11 bases, and the junction held 13 bases outside the gene matches. The germline CDR1 and CDR2 sequences are MGHDK and SYGVNS. The CDR3 has 14 residues. This CDR3 is CASSPSTGGLQQYF. DNA of the CDR3: TGTGCCAGCAGCCCATCCACAGGGGGTCTCCAGCAGTATTTT.

V usage is TRBV7-3 and J usage is TRBJ2-1, with 9 nucleotides matching TRBD2. V dropped 5 bases and J dropped 4; count of bases not matched to a gene: 3. Per germline, CDR1 SGHTA and CDR2 FQGTGA. The CDR3 has 14 residues. CDR3 sequence reads: CASSHLAGYNEQFF. The DNA for the CDR3 is TGTGCCAGCAGCCACCTAGCGGGGTACAATGAGCAGTTCTTC.

The sample holds one count of this clone. The chain has TRBV18 and TRBJ2-5, with D possibly being TRBD1 (6 bases). The V end lost 2 bases, the J end lost 3 bases, and 7 bases lay between the germline ends. Germline loops: CDR1 KGHSH, CDR2 LQKENI. CDR3 length: 13 residues. CDR3 sequence (DNA): TGTGCCAGCTCACCATACAGGGAAGAGACCCAGTACTTC. Encoded protein: CASSPYREETQYF.

The genes are TRBV28 and TRBJ2-5; the match to TRBD2 covers 13 bases. The CDR3 spans 19 residues. V dropped 5 bases and J dropped 6; count of bases not matched to a gene: 18. Germline-derived CDR1 and CDR2 are MDHEN and SYDVKM. CDR3: CASSPPTSGRAESRKTQYF. Written as DNA, the CDR3 is TGTGCCAGCAGTCCCCCCACTAGCGGGAGGGCCGAGAGTAGGAAGACCCAGTACTTC.

V usage is TRBV28 and J usage is TRBJ1-3; D is possibly TRBD1 (6 bases). The V end lost 6 bases, the J end lost 4 bases, and 13 bases lay between the germline ends. CDR1 and CDR2 from the germline V gene are MDHEN and SYDVKM. The CDR3 length is 14 residues. The CDR3 is CASSSQGLGNTIYF. CDR3 sequence (DNA): TGTGCCAGCAGCTCCCAGGGGCTCGGAAACACCATATATTTT.

This clone showed up just once. The chain recombines TRBV9 with TRBJ2-1; TRBD1 agrees at 8 bases. Per the germline V gene, CDR1 is SGDLS and CDR2 is YYNGEE. The CDR3 consists of 14 residues. With 2 bases clipped from V and 6 bases from J, the junction kept 4 bases outside the gene matches. CDR3 in DNA: TGTGCCAGCAGCGTGCTACAGGGGGGCAATGAGCAGTTCTTC. It is translated as CASSVLQGGNEQFF.

The V and J genes are TRBV4-1 and TRBJ1-5; 8 bases map to TRBD1. CDR3 length equals 15 residues. The germline gives CDR1 MGHRA, CDR2 YSYEKL. V lost 1 base and J lost 5; bases outside the gene matches: 4. CDR3 in amino acids: CASSQGQGLDQPQHF. CDR3 in DNA: TGCGCCAGCAGCCAAGGACAGGGGTTGGATCAGCCCCAGCATTTT.

The chain recombines TRBV29-1 with TRBJ2-3; D ambiguous. V lost 6 bases, J lost 1 base, and 14 bases lay in between. CDR3 length: 14 amino acids. Germline V CDR1 and CDR2: SQVTM, ANQGSEA. The CDR3 protein is CSVASRSGTDTQYF. The CDR3 bases are TGCAGCGTAGCCTCTAGATCCGGCACAGATACGCAGTATTTT.

This chain links TRBV19 with TRBJ1-1; 9 nucleotides align to TRBD1. Germline CDR1 is LNHDA and CDR2 is SQIVND (reference sequence). V was clipped by 6 bases and J by 4 bases; unmatched bases: 9. CDR3 size: 15 residues. The chain's CDR3 is CASSTQGARATEAFF. Here the CDR3 DNA reads TGTGCCAGTAGCACACAGGGGGCCAGGGCCACTGAAGCTTTCTTT.

This chain links TRBV24-1 with TRBJ2-5; a possible D gene is TRBD1 (6 bases). From germline, CDR1 is KGHDR and CDR2 SFDVKD. The CDR3 totals 15 residues. V lost 4 bases and J 3 bases, leaving 14 bases between the germline ends. CDR3 DNA sequence: TGTGCCACCAGTGACTCGGGACATGAGGAAGAGACCCAGTACTTC. As protein: CATSDSGHEEETQYF.

The chain is built from TRBV10-2 and TRBJ1-5; 8 bases map to TRBD1. Trimming at V came to 3 bases and at J to 6 bases, leaving 7 bases not matched to a gene. This CDR3 is built from 15 residues. Germline CDR1 and CDR2: WSHSY and SAAADI. CDR3 bases: TGCGCCAGCAGTGATGACAGGGGCGACGTTCAGCCCCAGCATTTT. Residues: CASSDDRGDVQPQHF.

This chain joins TRBV7-6 and TRBJ2-7, with D possibly TRBD2 on 6 matching bases. Trimming took 6 bases from V and 2 from J, leaving 14 bases between them. Germline lookup yields CDR1 SGHVS and CDR2 FNYEAQ. The CDR3 is 14 amino acids. The CDR3 region has the DNA TGTGCCAGCAGTTCAACCGGGAGAACCTACGAGCAGTACTTC. This gives the protein CASSSTGRTYEQYF. The full variable domain, completed using reference TRBV7-6 and TRBJ2-7, is GAGVSQSPRYKVTKRGQDVALRCDPISGHVSLYWYRQALGQGPEFLTYFNYEAQQDKSGLPNDRFSAERPEGSISTLTIQRTEQRDSAMYRCASSSTGRTYEQYFGPGTRLTVT.

This clone was observed a single time. The CDR3 here is CASSLGLATGETQYF. Here the CDR3 DNA reads TGTGCCAGCAGCTTAGGGCTAGCGACGGGAGAGACCCAGTACTTC. The chain links TRBV11-3 to TRBJ2-5; the D gene is possibly TRBD2 (6 bases). This CDR3 region has 15 residues. The V end lost 1 base, the J end lost 4 bases, and 13 bases lay between the germline ends. The V gene's germline CDR1 is SGHNT and CDR2 YENEEA. Full variable domain (rest looked up from reference TRBV11-3 and TRBJ2-5): EAGVVQSPRYKIIEKKQPVAFWCNPISGHNTLYWYLQNLGQGPELLIRYENEEAVDDSQLPKDRFSAERLKGVDSTLKIQPAELGDSAVYLCASSLGLATGETQYFGPGTRLLVL.

V is TRBV5-1 and J is TRBJ2-1; 12 bases match TRBD2. V shed 2 bases and J 7 bases; nucleotides not matched to a gene: 4. This CDR3 is 15 amino acids long. Germline-derived CDR1 and CDR2 are SGHRS and YFSETQ. The CDR3: CASSFRLAGENEQFF. The CDR3 coding sequence is TGCGCCAGCAGCTTCAGACTAGCGGGAGAGAATGAGCAGTTCTTC.

The chain recombines TRBV10-2 with TRBJ1-1; D call uncertain. Germline V gene lookup returns CDR1 WSHSY and CDR2 SAAADI. Deletions cut 8 bases from V and 5 bases from J, with 6 bases between. The CDR3 loop spans 10 amino acids. The CDR3 DNA is TGCGCCAGCCGAGAGACTGAAGCTTTCTTT. This gives the protein CASRETEAFF.

The genes are TRBV24-1 and TRBJ2-1, with D perhaps matching TRBD2 (6 bases). Trimming left V 4 bases short and J 9 bases short, with 12 bases between. Germline V gene data show CDR1 as KGHDR and CDR2 as SFDVKD. The CDR3 sequence is 13 residues long. CDR3 in amino acids: CATSDPPGSEQFF. CDR3 nucleotides: TGTGCCACCAGTGACCCTCCCGGGAGTGAGCAGTTCTTC.

The chain couples TRBV4-1 to TRBJ1-2, with D possibly TRBD1 on 5 matching bases. Trimming pared 0 bases from V and 4 bases from J, leaving 12 bases between. This CDR3 contains 15 residues. Germline CDR1 and CDR2: MGHRA and YSYEKL. The CDR3 sequence is CASSQDNQGFYGYTF. The CDR3, as DNA: TGCGCCAGCAGCCAAGATAATCAGGGTTTCTATGGCTACACCTTC.